This T cell receptor (beta chain) was recorded in a study of vaccination and CD4 T cells after COVID-19. The table lists this clonotype with a few counts. Time point in this sample: late sampling 161 to 241 days after vaccination in a few convalescent patients. V lost 1 base to trimming and J lost 9 bases, with 13 bases between them. The CDR3 totals 14 residues. Germline-derived CDR1 and CDR2 are SGHVS and FQNEAQ. TCRdb processed the PCR reads anew with MiXCR; each CDR3 protein has one entry. Found here are 28,000 or so distinct CDR3 sequences, about half of them singletons; the top ten hold under 6.5%.

The sequence was collected from a human donor who had recovered from COVID-19. The sequencing used CD4+ T cells from blood, collected about 7 months after SARS-CoV-2 vaccination. The chain joins TRBV7-8 to TRBJ2-4; a weak D match, TRBD1 (7 bases). CDR3 sequence: CASSLGQGGSIQYF. CDR3 nucleotides: TGTGCCAGCAGCTTAGGGCAGGGGGGAAGCATTCAGTACTTC.